This T cell receptor beta chain came from a study of T-cell reconstitution after alpha-beta-depleted transplantation in children. This clonotype was detected ten times or more. Its target is unknown. Germline CDR1 is MNHEY and CDR2 is SVGEGT. V lost 5 bases and J lost 0, with 11 bases in between. The CDR3 runs to 15 residues. Molecular barcoding with unique molecular identifiers was used for the TCRbeta library. MiXCR, run by TCRdb on the PCR reads, gives a single entry per CDR3 protein. The sample includes roughly 220,000 distinct CDR3 sequences, about 8.2% of them seen just once. Study conclusions and caveats: Two months or so post-transplant, alpha-beta T cells reportedly derived from several hundred expanded graft clones. The origin of high day-60 TCRbeta diversity in some patients lay in surviving recipient T cells and thymic progenitors.

The sample here was PBMCs, mostly from graft donor cells, taken 360 days after TCRalphabeta/CD19-depleted stem cell transplant. The sequence was collected from a male patient aged 2-15 years who had a stem cell transplant for acute myeloid leukemia, so the T cells may come from the graft donor. The V and J genes are TRBV6-2 or TRBV6-3 and TRBJ2-1; D remains ambiguous. DNA of the CDR3: TGTGCCAGCAGTCGTGTAGACCCCTCCTACAATGAGCAGTTCTTC. Translating gives CASSRVDPSYNEQFF.